The TCR beta chain under discussion was sequenced for a study of response to subunit inactivated influenza vaccine. This clonotype was counted between two and nine times. TCRdb called the RT-PCR reads again in MiXCR, with one record for every CDR3 protein. Here the sample spans about 650,000 distinct CDR3 sequences, around a sixth being singletons. This TCR was sampled from a man aged 45 to 65 who received an inactivated influenza vaccine. The material sequenced was PBMCs from blood, taken roughly 13 days after vaccination.

CDR3: CASSFQRGNEKLFF. The CDR3 DNA reads as TGTGCCAGCAGTTTCCAAAGAGGGAATGAAAAACTGTTTTTT. V gene TRBV12-3 or TRBV12-4 combines with J gene TRBJ1-4; D unclear. V was clipped by 3 bases and J by 5 bases, with 10 bases between them. The CDR3 has 14 residues.